The rows below give T cell receptor beta chains drawn from one sample of a study of control samples from healthy donors and cancer patients. The assay was immunoSEQ multiplex PCR, and TCRdb's table has in-frame clones only and misses some. This table has around 150,000 clones, about 94% appearing once. The specimen sequenced was PBMCs. These receptors were taken from a man in his 60s with colorectal cancer. Each CDR3 is given without its conserved first and last residue. The order of the fields is J gene, V gene, CDR3 protein.

j_gene: TRBJ1-3
v_gene: TRBV2
CDR3aa: ASSVDQSTGNTIY

j_gene: TRBJ1-3
v_gene: TRBV12-3/TRBV12-4
CDR3aa: ASSLPSGNTIY

j_gene: TRBJ1-2
v_gene: TRBV7-8
CDR3aa: ASSPSGTGMRGYT

j_gene: TRBJ1-1
v_gene: TRBV5-4
CDR3aa: ASSLEIGRVNTEAF

j_gene: TRBJ1-3
v_gene: TRBV3-1/TRBV3-2
CDR3aa: ASSQVKRNTIY

j_gene: TRBJ1-6
v_gene: TRBV5-1
CDR3aa: ASSAGQYNSPLH

j_gene: TRBJ1-2
v_gene: TRBV19
CDR3aa: ASSPDKYGYT

j_gene: TRBJ2-1
v_gene: TRBV9
CDR3aa: ASSPREISGGNEQF

j_gene: TRBJ1-1
v_gene: TRBV28
CDR3aa: ASSPTGVHGGGTEAF

j_gene: TRBJ2-5
v_gene: TRBV30
CDR3aa: AWSVVPSQETQY

j_gene: TRBJ1-6
v_gene: TRBV30
CDR3aa: AWSVLGPSGSPLH

j_gene: TRBJ2-5
v_gene: TRBV10-2
CDR3aa: ASSPPGTGGETQY

j_gene: TRBJ2-5
v_gene: TRBV3-1/TRBV3-2
CDR3aa: ASSQGLAGGTQY

j_gene: TRBJ1-2
v_gene: TRBV2
CDR3aa: ASSETGTGYGYT

j_gene: TRBJ2-1
v_gene: TRBV6-5
CDR3aa: ASTLSDSSYNEQF

j_gene: TRBJ1-2
v_gene: TRBV18
CDR3aa: ASSRDRGQDGYT

j_gene: TRBJ2-3
v_gene: TRBV7-9
CDR3aa: ASSSRDRGTDTQY

j_gene: TRBJ2-7
v_gene: TRBV4-1
CDR3aa: ASSQYGQGYVYEQY

j_gene: TRBJ1-6
v_gene: TRBV4-1
CDR3aa: ASSQVTGAASPLH

j_gene: TRBJ2-2
v_gene: TRBV11-3
CDR3aa: ASSLGSTTGELF

j_gene: TRBJ1-2
v_gene: TRBV9
CDR3aa: ASSVAPGQTENGYT

j_gene: TRBJ2-3
v_gene: TRBV7-9
CDR3aa: ASSWGTSGGLTDTQY

j_gene: TRBJ2-2
v_gene: TRBV10-2
CDR3aa: ASLQYGTGNTGELF

j_gene: TRBJ1-6
v_gene: TRBV27
CDR3aa: ASSSTERTGEFPLH

j_gene: TRBJ1-1
v_gene: TRBV25-1
CDR3aa: ASRPALNTEAF

j_gene: TRBJ2-3
v_gene: TRBV10-3
CDR3aa: AISRATDTQY

j_gene: TRBJ2-7
v_gene: TRBV25-1
CDR3aa: ASSLGGYEQY

j_gene: TRBJ2-3
v_gene: TRBV30
CDR3aa: AWQRGGPDTQY

j_gene: TRBJ2-1
v_gene: TRBV12-3/TRBV12-4
CDR3aa: ASSLGGPDEQF

j_gene: TRBJ2-1
v_gene: TRBV5-1
CDR3aa: ASSLGSSNNEQF

j_gene: TRBJ1-1
v_gene: TRBV5-6
CDR3aa: ASSLSRQLNTEAF

j_gene: TRBJ1-3
v_gene: TRBV10-3
CDR3aa: ATLDSRAGNTIY

j_gene: TRBJ1-1
v_gene: TRBV5-1
CDR3aa: ASSLAGASNTEAF

j_gene: TRBJ2-7
v_gene: TRBV13
CDR3aa: ASSLDKGGPTYEQY

j_gene: TRBJ1-2
v_gene: TRBV7-2
CDR3aa: ASSLARVDYGYT

j_gene: TRBJ1-1
v_gene: TRBV19
CDR3aa: ASSITNLRRGGFNTEAF

j_gene: TRBJ1-2
v_gene: TRBV12-3/TRBV12-4
CDR3aa: ASSSRRGYGYT

j_gene: TRBJ1-4
v_gene: TRBV7-2
CDR3aa: ASSLRQGGSEKLF

j_gene: TRBJ1-1
v_gene: TRBV9
CDR3aa: ASGGQPNTEAF

j_gene: TRBJ2-3
v_gene: TRBV7-9
CDR3aa: ASSPPGDRVDTDTQY

j_gene: TRBJ1-1
v_gene: TRBV6-4
CDR3aa: ASSETSGQAEAF

j_gene: TRBJ2-7
v_gene: TRBV29-1
CDR3aa: SVEEGMGSGYEQY

j_gene: TRBJ2-3
v_gene: TRBV19
CDR3aa: ASSTESPRAQY

j_gene: TRBJ2-1
v_gene: TRBV19
CDR3aa: ASSRAGAYNEQF

j_gene: TRBJ2-3
v_gene: TRBV7-2
CDR3aa: ASSLVSGGTDTQY

j_gene: TRBJ2-7
v_gene: TRBV7-2
CDR3aa: ASSLTGTNFQY

j_gene: TRBJ2-3
v_gene: TRBV7-2
CDR3aa: ASSSSGLAGASSSQY

j_gene: TRBJ2-2
v_gene: TRBV19
CDR3aa: ASSSANTGELF

j_gene: TRBJ2-7
v_gene: TRBV18
CDR3aa: ASSPGTSGTYEQY

j_gene: TRBJ2-7
v_gene: TRBV4-1
CDR3aa: ASSPGLAAYEQY

j_gene: TRBJ1-5
v_gene: TRBV4-1
CDR3aa: ASSQDRETPQH

j_gene: TRBJ2-1
v_gene: TRBV7-8
CDR3aa: ASSLGLAGGPYNEQF

j_gene: TRBJ1-2
v_gene: TRBV9
CDR3aa: ASSVSTGYYGYT

j_gene: TRBJ1-1
v_gene: TRBV25-1
CDR3aa: ASSESRGGRRTEAF